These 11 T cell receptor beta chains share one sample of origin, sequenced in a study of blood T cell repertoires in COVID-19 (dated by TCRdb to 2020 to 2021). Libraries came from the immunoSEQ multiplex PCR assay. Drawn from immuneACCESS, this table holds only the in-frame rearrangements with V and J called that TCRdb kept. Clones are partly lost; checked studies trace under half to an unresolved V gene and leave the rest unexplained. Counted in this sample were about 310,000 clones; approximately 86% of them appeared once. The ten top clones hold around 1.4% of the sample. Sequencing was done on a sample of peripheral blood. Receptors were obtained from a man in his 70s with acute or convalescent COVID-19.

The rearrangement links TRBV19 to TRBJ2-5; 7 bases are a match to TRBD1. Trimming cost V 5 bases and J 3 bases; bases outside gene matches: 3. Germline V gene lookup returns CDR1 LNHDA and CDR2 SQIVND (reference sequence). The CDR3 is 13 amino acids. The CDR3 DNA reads TGTGCCAGTAGTCCCGGGACAGAAGAGACCCAGTACTTC. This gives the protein CASSPGTEETQYF.

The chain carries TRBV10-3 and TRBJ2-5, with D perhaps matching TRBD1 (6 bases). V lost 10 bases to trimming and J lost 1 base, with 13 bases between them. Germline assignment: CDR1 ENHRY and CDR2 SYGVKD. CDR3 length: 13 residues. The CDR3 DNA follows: TGTGCCACCACCACAGGGACCCAAGAGACCCAGTACTTC. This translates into CATTTGTQETQYF.

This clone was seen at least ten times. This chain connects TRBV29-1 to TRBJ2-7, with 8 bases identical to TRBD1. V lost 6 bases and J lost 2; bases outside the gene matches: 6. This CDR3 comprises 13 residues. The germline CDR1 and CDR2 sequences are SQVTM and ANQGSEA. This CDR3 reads CSVLGQAPYEQYF. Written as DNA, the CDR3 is TGCAGCGTACTGGGACAGGCACCCTACGAGCAGTACTTC.

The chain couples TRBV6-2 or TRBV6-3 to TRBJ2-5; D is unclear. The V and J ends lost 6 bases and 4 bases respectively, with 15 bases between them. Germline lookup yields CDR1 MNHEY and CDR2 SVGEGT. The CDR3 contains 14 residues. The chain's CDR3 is CASSPEVSRETQYF. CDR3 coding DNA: TGTGCCAGCAGCCCTGAAGTGTCCAGAGAGACCCAGTACTTC.

The CDR3 bases are TGTGCCAGCTCAACTAGCGCGAAAGAGACCCAGTACTTC. This translates into CASSTSAKETQYF. This chain uses TRBV7-2 with TRBJ2-5; TRBD2 matches at 7 bases. The V and J ends lost 8 bases and 3 bases, in that order; junction bases with no gene match: 6. This CDR3 spans 13 amino acids. Germline loops: CDR1 SGHTA, CDR2 FQGNSA.

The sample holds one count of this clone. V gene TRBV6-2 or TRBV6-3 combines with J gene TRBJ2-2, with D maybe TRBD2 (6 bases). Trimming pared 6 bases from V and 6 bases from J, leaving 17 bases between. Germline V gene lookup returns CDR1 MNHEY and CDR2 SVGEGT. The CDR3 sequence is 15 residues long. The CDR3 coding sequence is TGTGCCAGCAGCCCTTGGGGGGAGAGGGCCGGGGAGCTGTTTTTT. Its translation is CASSPWGERAGELFF.

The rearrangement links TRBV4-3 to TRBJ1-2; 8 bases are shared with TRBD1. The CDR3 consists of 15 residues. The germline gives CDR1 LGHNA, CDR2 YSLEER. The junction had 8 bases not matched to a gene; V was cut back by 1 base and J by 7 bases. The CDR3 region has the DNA TGCGCCAGCAGCCAAGTGACAGGGGTTAGGAGTGGCTACACCTTC. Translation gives CASSQVTGVRSGYTF.

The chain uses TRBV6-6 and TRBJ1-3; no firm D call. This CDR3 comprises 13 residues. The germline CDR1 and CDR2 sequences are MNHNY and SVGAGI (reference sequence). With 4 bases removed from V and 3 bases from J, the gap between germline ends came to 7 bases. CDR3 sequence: CASSFQNGNTIYF. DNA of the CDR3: TGTGCCAGCAGTTTTCAAAATGGAAACACCATATATTTT.

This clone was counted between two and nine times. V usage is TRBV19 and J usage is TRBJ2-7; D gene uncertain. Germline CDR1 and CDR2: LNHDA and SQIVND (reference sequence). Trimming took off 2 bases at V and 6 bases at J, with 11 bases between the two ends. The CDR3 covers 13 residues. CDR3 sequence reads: CASSITKDGEQYF. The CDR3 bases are TGTGCCAGTAGTATAACAAAAGATGGCGAGCAGTACTTC.

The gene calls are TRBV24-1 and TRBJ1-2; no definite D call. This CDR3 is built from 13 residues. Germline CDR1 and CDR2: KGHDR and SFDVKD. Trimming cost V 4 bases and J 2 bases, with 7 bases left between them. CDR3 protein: CATSDPRNYGYTF. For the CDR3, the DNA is TGTGCCACCAGTGACCCGAGGAACTATGGCTACACCTTC.

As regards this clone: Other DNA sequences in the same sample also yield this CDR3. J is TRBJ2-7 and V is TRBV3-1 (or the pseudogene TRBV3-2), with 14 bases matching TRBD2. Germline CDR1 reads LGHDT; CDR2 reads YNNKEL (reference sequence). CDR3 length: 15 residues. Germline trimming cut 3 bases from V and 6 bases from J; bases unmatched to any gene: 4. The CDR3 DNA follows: TGTGCCAGCAGCCAGGGACTAGCGGGAGTAGGCGAGCAGTACTTC. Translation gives CASSQGLAGVGEQYF.